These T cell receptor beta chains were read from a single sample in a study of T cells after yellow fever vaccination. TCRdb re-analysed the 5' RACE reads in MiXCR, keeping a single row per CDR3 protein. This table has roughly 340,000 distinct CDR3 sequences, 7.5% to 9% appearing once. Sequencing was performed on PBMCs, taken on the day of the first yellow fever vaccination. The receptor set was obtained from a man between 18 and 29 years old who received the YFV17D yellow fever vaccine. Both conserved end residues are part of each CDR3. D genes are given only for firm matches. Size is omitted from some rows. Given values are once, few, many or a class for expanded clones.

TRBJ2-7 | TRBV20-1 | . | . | TGCAGGGCGGGAACAGGGGTCGAGCAGTACTTC | CRAGTGVEQYF
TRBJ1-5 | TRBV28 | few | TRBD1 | TGTGCCAGCAGCCTCGGACAGGCACACAATCAGCCCCAGCATTTT | CASSLGQAHNQPQHF
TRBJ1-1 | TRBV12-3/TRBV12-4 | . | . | TGTGCCAGCAGTTTCCGGCGGCCTGAAGCTTTCTTT | CASSFRRPEAFF
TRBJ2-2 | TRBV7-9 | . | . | TGTGCCAGCAGCCATAGGGCGGGGGCGGACACCGGGGAGCTGTTTTTT | CASSHRAGADTGELFF
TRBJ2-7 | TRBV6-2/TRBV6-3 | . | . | TGTGCCAGCACCGATTTTGGGACCGGCTATTCCTACGAGCAGTACTTC | CASTDFGTGYSYEQYF
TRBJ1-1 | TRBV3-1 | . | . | TGTGCCAGCAGCCAAGATCGTTTCCATGGCGCTGAAGCTTTCTTT | CASSQDRFHGAEAFF
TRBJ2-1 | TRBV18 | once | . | TGTGCCAGCTCAGGCCCCCTGAGCTCCTACAATGAGCAGTTCTTC | CASSGPLSSYNEQFF
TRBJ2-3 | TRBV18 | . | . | TGTGCCAGCTCACCTAATCGGGGTGGCGGCACAGATACGCAGTATTTT | CASSPNRGGGTDTQYF
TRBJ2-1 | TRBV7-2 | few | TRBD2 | TGTGCCAGCCGTGAGCGGGGACCCTACAATGAGCAGTTCTTC | CASRERGPYNEQFF
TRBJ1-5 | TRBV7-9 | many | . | TGTGCCAGCAGCTTAGGGCCGAGAAATCAGCCCCAGCATTTT | CASSLGPRNQPQHF
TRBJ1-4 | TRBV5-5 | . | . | TGTGCCAGCAGCTGGGGGTTTTCGGAGGGGAAACTGTTTTTT | CASSWGFSEGKLFF
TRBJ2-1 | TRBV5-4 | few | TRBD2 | TGTGCCAGCAGTTACTATAGCGGGGGGGCCTACAATGAGCAGTTCTTC | CASSYYSGGAYNEQFF
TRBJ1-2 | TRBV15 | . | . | TGTGCCACCAGCTTACCTAATCACGAAGGGTATGGCTACACCTTC | CATSLPNHEGYGYTF
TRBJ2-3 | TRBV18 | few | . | TGTGCCAGCTCACCGGCCGGGGCCAGCACAGATACGCAGTATTTT | CASSPAGASTDTQYF
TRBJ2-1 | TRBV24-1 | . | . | TGTGCCACCAGTGGAGGCGAAAGCCTATACAATGAGCAGTTCTTC | CATSGGESLYNEQFF
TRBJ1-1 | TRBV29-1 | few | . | TGCAGCGTTGTCCGGGGGGTGGGGGCGGACACTGAAGCTTTCTTT | CSVVRGVGADTEAFF
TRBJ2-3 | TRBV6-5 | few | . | TGTGCCAGCAGTTACTCAGGTACCTCCACAGATACGCAGTATTTT | CASSYSGTSTDTQYF
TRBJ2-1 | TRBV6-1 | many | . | TGTGCCAGCAGTCGCACTGTGTTAGGTAGCTACAATGAGCAGTTCTTC | CASSRTVLGSYNEQFF
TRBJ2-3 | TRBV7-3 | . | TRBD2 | TGTGCCAGCAGCTCGGGGGGGCCAGCAGATACGCAGTATTTT | CASSSGGPADTQYF
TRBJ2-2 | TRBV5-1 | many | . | TGCGCCAGCAGCTTGGCCGGTGGATTCGGCAACACCGGGGAGCTGTTTTTT | CASSLAGGFGNTGELFF
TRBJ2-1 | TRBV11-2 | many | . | TGTGCCAGCAGCTTATTCTGGACAGCATCCTACAATGAGCAGTTCTTC | CASSLFWTASYNEQFF
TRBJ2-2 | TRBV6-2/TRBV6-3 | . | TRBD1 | TGTGCCAGCGACCCGACAGGGTACACCGGGGAGCTGTTTTTT | CASDPTGYTGELFF
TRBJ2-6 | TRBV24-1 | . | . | TGTGCCACCAGCTTGTCTGGGGCCAACGTCCTGACTTTC | CATSLSGANVLTF
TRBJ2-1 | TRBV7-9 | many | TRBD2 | TGTGCCAGCAGCTATAGCGGGGGCCCCTACAATGAGCAGTTCTTC | CASSYSGGPYNEQFF
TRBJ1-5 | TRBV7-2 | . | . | TGTGCCAGCAGCTTATTGTTGACTAGCAATCAGCCCCAGCATTTT | CASSLLLTSNQPQHF
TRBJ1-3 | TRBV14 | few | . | TGTGCCAGCAGCCAAGAGTACCGCTCTGGAAACACCATATATTTT | CASSQEYRSGNTIYF
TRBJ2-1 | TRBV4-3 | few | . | TGCGCCAGCAGCCAAGTAGGAGGGACACCGTACAATGAGCAGTTCTTC | CASSQVGGTPYNEQFF
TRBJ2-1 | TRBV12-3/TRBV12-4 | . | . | TGTGCCAGCAGCTCGCAGGACGCCCAGGGCTTC | CASSSQDAQGF
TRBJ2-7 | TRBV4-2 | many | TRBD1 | TGTGCCAGCAGCCAAAGGACAGGGGCTGTCACCTACGAGCAGTACTTC | CASSQRTGAVTYEQYF
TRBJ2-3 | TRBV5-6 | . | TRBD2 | TGTGCCAGCAGCCCTAGCGGGGGGCGGGACACAGATACGCAGTATTTT | CASSPSGGRDTDTQYF
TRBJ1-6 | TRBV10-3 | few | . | TGTGCCATCAGTGGTTCCCCAGGGGCTGATAATTCACCCCTCCACTTT | CAISGSPGADNSPLHF